These 8 T cell receptor beta chains originate from one sample sequenced in a study of long-term antiretroviral therapy in people with HIV. The authors ran the immunoSEQ assay, v3.0, at survey level. Some clones are missing from TCRdb's copy, which holds only in-frame ones; the method was immunoSEQ multiplex PCR. The sample lists approximately 27,000 clones; 70% to 90% were seen once. The sample consisted of unsorted PBMCs, taken 1.8 years after starting antiretroviral therapy. These receptors were obtained from a woman under 30 with HIV.

This chain uses TRBV18 with TRBJ2-7, with D maybe TRBD1 (6 bases). Germline V gene lookup returns CDR1 KGHSH and CDR2 LQKENI. Trimming cost V 5 bases and J 2 bases, with 10 bases left between them. The CDR3 loop spans 13 amino acids. CDR3 residues: CASSSDRAYEQYF. The CDR3 nucleotides are TGTGCCAGCTCATCGGACAGAGCCTACGAGCAGTACTTC.

This rearrangement joins TRBV14 to TRBJ2-7; D is unclear. CDR3 length: 14 amino acids. V shed 1 base and J shed 0 bases, with 7 bases lying between them. From germline, CDR1 is SGHDN and CDR2 FVKESK. This chain's CDR3 is CASSQGRASYEQYF. CDR3 DNA: TGTGCCAGCAGCCAAGGTCGGGCCTCCTACGAGCAGTACTTC.

The chain combines TRBV7-2 with TRBJ2-7, with 7 bases that match TRBD2. From germline, CDR1 is SGHTA and CDR2 FQGNSA. Germline trimming cut 8 bases from V and 2 bases from J; bases unmatched to any gene: 9. The CDR3 contains 14 residues. CDR3 DNA: TGTGCCAGCGGGAGCCCGGGACTAACCTACGAGCAGTACTTC. It encodes CASGSPGLTYEQYF.

This clone was observed a handful of times. This chain uses TRBV10-3 with TRBJ2-1, with a weak D call TRBD2 (6 bases). Between the trimmed V and J ends, which lost 4 bases and 6 bases, there was a span of 16 bases. Germline V gene data show CDR1 as ENHRY and CDR2 as SYGVKD. The CDR3 is made up of 15 amino acids. The CDR3 DNA reads as TGTGCCATCAGTGTTGACGGGAGTGGGGTCAATGAGCAGTTCTTC. Protein product: CAISVDGSGVNEQFF.

V and J are TRBV7-9 and TRBJ2-5; D may be TRBD1 or TRBD2 (5 bases each). The V end was cut by 5 bases, the J end by 4 bases, with 17 bases between. There are 15 residues in the CDR3. Germline V gives CDR1 SEHNR, CDR2 FQNEAQ (reference sequence). CDR3 nucleotides: TGTGCCAGCAGCCCCGGTGGGGGAGTTGCAGAGACCCAGTACTTC. This translates into CASSPGGGVAETQYF.

The chain couples TRBV18 to TRBJ2-1; a weak D match, TRBD2 (5 bases). The CDR3 totals 17 residues. Trimming took 2 bases from V and 0 from J, leaving 14 bases between them. Germline-derived CDR1 and CDR2 are KGHSH and LQKENI. The CDR3 bases are TGTGCCAGCTCACCAGTAGCTTTACGGGACTCCTACAATGAGCAGTTCTTC. Its translation: CASSPVALRDSYNEQFF.

A single count supports this clone. V usage is TRBV19 and J usage is TRBJ1-3, with 8 bases fitting TRBD1. This CDR3 has 17 amino acids. V gave up 4 bases and J gave up 4 bases; unmatched junction bases: 12. Germline CDR1 and CDR2: LNHDA and SQIVND (reference sequence). Written as DNA, the CDR3 is TGTGCCAGTAGTACCACCGGAGCAGGGGGCGACGGAAACACCATATATTTT. Translated, it gives CASSTTGAGGDGNTIYF.

The V call is TRBV10-3, the J call TRBJ2-2; the D call may be TRBD1 or TRBD2 (5 bases each). The CDR3 is 15 residues long. Trimming removed 6 bases at V and 16 bases at J, with 27 bases between. The germline V gene has CDR1 ENHRY and CDR2 SYGVKD. The CDR3 loop is CAISSGTGKPGQPFF. The CDR3, as DNA: TGTGCCATCAGCTCTGGAACTGGAAAGCCGGGGCAGCCGTTTTTT.